This T cell receptor (beta chain) was identified during a study of blood T cells in healthy people across ages. Study-wide results and limits: A strong correlation between TCR beta diversity and naive T cell percentage was seen. The long-lived group displayed more naive CD4+ cells, plus higher diversity, than the aged donors did. Per million T cells, TCR beta diversity dropped about linearly as age rose.

The second PCR ran roughly 6 to 11 cycles with a sample-barcoded 5' primer and J-beta primers. TCRdb itself ran the 5' RACE reads through MiXCR, one entry per CDR3 protein. The sample records roughly 800,000 distinct CDR3 sequences, roughly 50% being singletons. Points on this clonotype: The antigen is undetermined.

CDR1 is SGHDN, CDR2 FVKESK, per germline. The CDR3 totals 20 residues. Trimming removed 5 bases from V and 0 bases from J; junction bases left unmatched: 15. The chain employs TRBV14 and TRBJ2-1, with 11 bases identical to TRBD2. Sequences were obtained from blood. This clonotype was obtained from a man aged 25-45 years in good health. CDR3 protein: CASSYIRIAGGLSSYNEQFF. CDR3 coding DNA: TGTGCCAGCAGCTATATACGGATAGCGGGAGGGTTAAGCTCCTACAATGAGCAGTTCTTC.